Presented here are 17 T cell receptor beta chains from one specimen sequenced in a study of lymphopenia after photon versus proton radiotherapy (dated by TCRdb to between 2018 and 2021). Library generation was performed with the immunoSEQ multiplex PCR assay. TCRdb's version of the immuneACCESS table is confined to in-frame rearrangements and falls short of the full clone set. An unresolved V gene accounts for under half of the shortfall where checked; the remainder is of unknown origin. The sample table contains 25,000 to 30,000 clones; only one count was recorded for 87% of them. About 53% of the sample rests with the top ten. The material sequenced was peripheral blood, taken from a patient treated with proton-based radiotherapy. The origin of the receptors is a woman aged 60-70 years with cholangiocarcinoma. Some clones in this sample may be carry-over from other donors' samples.

The chain combines TRBV27 with TRBJ2-2; D not certain. This CDR3 has 17 residues. Germline CDR1 MNHEY, CDR2 SMNVEV (reference sequence). Trimming removed 6 bases at V and 1 base at J, with 18 bases between. Here the CDR3 reads CASSLLKGQLNTGELFF. The CDR3 coding sequence is TGTGCCAGCAGCCTCCTCAAAGGGCAATTGAACACCGGGGAGCTGTTTTTT.

The rearrangement joins TRBV19 to TRBJ2-7; 7 bases agree with TRBD2. The V gene end was trimmed by 5 bases and the J gene end by 7 bases; junction bases not matched to a gene: 11. The CDR3 totals 14 residues. The germline V gene has CDR1 LNHDA and CDR2 SQIVND (reference sequence). CDR3 in DNA: TGTGCCAGTAGTCCCCCGGCGGGAGCGAGGGAGCAGTACTTC. This gives the protein CASSPPAGAREQYF.

The chain couples TRBV6-1 to TRBJ2-2, with 8 bases lining up with TRBD2. The CDR3 is made up of 15 amino acids. Unmatched junction bases numbered 5, after V lost 2 bases and J lost 6 bases. Germline assignment: CDR1 MNHNS and CDR2 SASEGT. CDR3 loop: CASSEIGRVAGELFF. The CDR3, as DNA: TGTGCCAGCAGTGAAATCGGGAGGGTGGCCGGGGAGCTGTTTTTT.

The rearrangement links TRBV7-3 to TRBJ2-1; D remains unclear. CDR1 SGHTA and CDR2 FQGTGA come from the germline V gene. The V end was cut by 0 bases, the J end by 7 bases, with 4 bases between. The CDR3 runs to 12 residues. CDR3 sequence: CASSLTTNEQFF. For the CDR3, the DNA is TGTGCCAGCAGCTTAACGACGAATGAGCAGTTCTTC.

The chain employs TRBV7-9 and TRBJ1-2, with 8 bases that match TRBD1. Germline assignment: CDR1 SEHNR and CDR2 FQNEAQ (reference sequence). The CDR3 is made up of 14 amino acids. Germline trimming cut 6 bases from V and 6 bases from J; bases unmatched to any gene: 9. The CDR3 spells CASSNPRGRDGYTF. CDR3 nucleotides: TGTGCCAGCAGTAATCCCAGGGGGCGAGATGGCTACACCTTC. Full variable domain (rest looked up from reference TRBV7-9 and TRBJ1-2): DTGVSQNPRHKITKRGQNVTFRCDPISEHNRLYWYRQTLGQGPEFLTYFQNEAQLEKSRLLSDRFSAERPKGSFSTLEIQRTEQGDSAMYLCASSNPRGRDGYTFGSGTRLTVV.

V is TRBV10-2 and J is TRBJ1-2; D not certain. Per the germline V gene, CDR1 is WSHSY and CDR2 is SAAADI. V was shortened by 6 bases and J by 0 bases, with 8 bases between the two germline ends. CDR3 length equals 13 residues. CDR3 in amino acids: CASSDGSNYGYTF. CDR3 DNA sequence: TGCGCCAGCAGCGATGGATCTAACTATGGCTACACCTTC.

This clone has a single count. The chain combines TRBV7-9 with TRBJ2-3; D might be TRBD1 or TRBD2, each matching 6 bases. Trimming stripped 3 bases from V and 4 bases from J, with 17 bases between. CDR1 is SEHNR, CDR2 FQNEAQ, per germline (reference sequence). The CDR3 sequence is 16 residues long. CDR3: CASSFSPPGAADTQYF. The CDR3 DNA is TGTGCCAGCAGCTTTTCACCCCCGGGGGCAGCAGATACGCAGTATTTT.

The chain joins TRBV5-1 to TRBJ2-1, with D perhaps being TRBD1 or TRBD2 (6 bases each). The CDR3 runs 15 residues. V lost 6 bases to trimming and J lost 4 bases, with 17 bases between them. CDR1 and CDR2 from the germline V gene are SGHRS and YFSETQ. As DNA, the CDR3 is TGCGCCAGCACCTCCCAGGGGAGGCAATACAATGAGCAGTTCTTC. This codes for CASTSQGRQYNEQFF.

This chain links TRBV7-9 with TRBJ2-1, with D possibly being TRBD1 or TRBD2 (5 bases each). The CDR3 runs 16 residues. V lost 1 base, J lost 4 bases, and 14 bases lay in between. Germline CDR1 is SEHNR and CDR2 is FQNEAQ (reference sequence). The CDR3 DNA reads as TGTGCCAGCAGCTTAGACAGAGGGGAGTTTTACAATGAGCAGTTCTTC. Protein sequence: CASSLDRGEFYNEQFF.

The chain recombines TRBV7-6 with TRBJ2-1; 7 bases line up with TRBD1. Germline CDR1 SGHVS, CDR2 FNYEAQ. The CDR3 is made up of 12 amino acids. V was clipped by 5 bases and J by 7 bases; unmatched bases: 2. CDR3 loop: CASSTQGNEQFF. The CDR3 nucleotides read TGTGCCAGCAGCACACAGGGGAATGAGCAGTTCTTC.

J is TRBJ1-2 and V is TRBV4-1; 9 bases align to TRBD1. The CDR3 has 14 residues. The V gene's germline CDR1 is MGHRA and CDR2 YSYEKL. Unmatched junction bases numbered 2, after V lost 1 base and J lost 5 bases. The CDR3: CASSQGTGAYGYTF. The CDR3 region has the DNA TGCGCCAGCAGCCAAGGGACAGGGGCGTATGGCTACACCTTC.

This clone was counted a few times. This rearrangement joins TRBV21-1 to TRBJ2-3; the table's D gene call, TRBD2, was not cross checked with the DNA. TRBV21-1 is given as a pseudogene. The CDR3 contains 19 residues. The CDR3 is CASSSQHVRLAGPADTQYF. The CDR3 nucleotides are TGTGCCAGCAGCAGTCAACACGTCCGACTAGCGGGGCCCGCAGATACGCAGTATTTT.

The V call is TRBV7-8, the J call TRBJ1-3; D gene uncertain. V was clipped by 4 bases and J by 6 bases, with 19 bases between them. Germline assignment: CDR1 SGHVS and CDR2 FQNEAQ. The CDR3 spans 16 residues. In nucleotides, the CDR3 is TGTGCCAGCAGCTACGGTGACACCGTTGGGGTAAACACCATATATTTT. Its translation is CASSYGDTVGVNTIYF.

The rearrangement uses TRBV11-2 and TRBJ2-7; 7 positions match TRBD1. The CDR3 loop spans 14 amino acids. Germline lookup yields CDR1 SGHAT and CDR2 FQNNGV. V trimming: 4 bases; J trimming: 7 bases; junction bases outside the gene matches: 10. The CDR3, as DNA: TGTGCCAGCAGCTGGAGGTCAGGGGGTGGAGAGCAGTACTTC. This sequence encodes CASSWRSGGGEQYF.

The V and J genes are TRBV4-1 and TRBJ2-3; D perhaps matches TRBD2 (7 bases). The CDR3 totals 17 residues. The germline CDR1 and CDR2 sequences are MGHRA and YSYEKL. The ends were cut back, 4 bases at V and 0 bases at J, with 17 bases in the middle. CDR3 DNA sequence: TGCGCCAGCAGCCGCGTTCTTCGGGGGGCTAGCACAGATACGCAGTATTTT. Protein sequence: CASSRVLRGASTDTQYF.

In regard to this clone: The sample contains more than one DNA sequence encoding this CDR3. The chain joins TRBV18 to TRBJ1-3, with a weak D call TRBD1 (6 bases). Germline V CDR1 and CDR2: KGHSH, LQKENI. V was cut by 3 bases and J by 1 base, with 10 bases left in between. The CDR3 sequence is 15 residues long. CDR3 nucleotides: TGTGCCAGCTCACCTTGGACAGTTTCTGGAAACACCATATATTTT. Protein: CASSPWTVSGNTIYF. The full variable domain, rest sourced from reference TRBV18 and TRBJ1-3, is NAGVMQNPRHLVRRRGQEARLRCSPMKGHSHVYWYRQLPEEGLKFMVYLQKENIIDESGMPKERFSAEFPKEGPSILRIQQVVRGDSAAYFCASSPWTVSGNTIYFGEGSWLTVV.

The rearrangement links TRBV4-1 to TRBJ1-3; D gene unclear. CDR3 size: 17 residues. Between the trimmed V and J ends, which lost 1 base and 0 bases, there was a span of 13 bases. Per the germline V gene, CDR1 is MGHRA and CDR2 is YSYEKL. CDR3 loop: CASSQVGRTRSGNTIYF. CDR3 coding DNA: TGCGCCAGCAGCCAAGTCGGCAGGACGCGCTCTGGAAACACCATATATTTT.